This T cell receptor (beta chain) was identified during a study of blood T cells in healthy people across ages. Study observations and caveats: In long-lived donors, naive CD4+ cell counts and diversity exceeded those of aged donors.

The use of a sample-barcoded 5' primer and a J-beta primer mix characterized a second PCR of about 6 to 11 cycles. TCRdb re-derived calls from the 5' RACE reads in MiXCR, one entry per CDR3 protein. The top ten clones hold 3.5% to 4% of a sample with 550,000 to 800,000 distinct CDR3 sequences, over 20% of them seen once. A few counts support this clonotype. The antigen is undetermined. The germline V gene encodes CDR1 MNHNY and CDR2 SVGAGI (reference sequence). This CDR3 has 15 amino acids. For every donor, a draw yielded ten milliliters of peripheral blood. The chain joins TRBV6-6 to TRBJ2-4; 10 bases match TRBD1. The source material was blood. The clonotype comes from an older man in good health. Here the CDR3 reads CDTVTGGAGKNIQYF. CDR3 sequence (DNA): TGTGACACGGTGACAGGGGGCGCGGGCAAAAACATTCAGTACTTC.